What follows are 20 T cell receptor beta chains derived from one specimen sequenced in a study of T cells after yellow fever vaccination. TCRdb re-called the 5' RACE reads with MiXCR, one entry per CDR3 protein. This sample has some 300,000 distinct CDR3 sequences, with more than 3% found just once. Here the sequenced sample was PBMCs, taken on the day of the yellow fever booster vaccination. The receptors originated from a man aged 18-30 years who received the YFV17D yellow fever vaccine.

The sample holds a few counts of this clonotype. CDR3 in amino acids: CASSSQSLGLAKNIQYF. CDR3 nucleotides: TGTGCCAGCAGCTCTCAATCCCTAGGACTAGCCAAAAACATTCAGTACTTC. V and J are TRBV14 and TRBJ2-4, with D possibly matching TRBD2 (5 bases). Germline V CDR1 and CDR2: SGHDN, FVKESK. The V end lost 5 bases, the J end lost 0 bases, and 17 bases lay between the germline ends. This CDR3 comprises 17 residues.

CDR3 loop: CASTLEVAGELFF. CDR3 nucleotide sequence: TGTGCCAGCACCCTTGAAGTGGCCGGGGAGCTGTTTTTT. The V and J genes are TRBV2 and TRBJ2-2; D not certain. The CDR3 is 13 amino acids. Germline V gene lookup returns CDR1 SNHLY and CDR2 FYNNEI. V shed 7 bases and J shed 6 bases, with 12 bases lying between them.

The chain couples TRBV7-3 to TRBJ1-2, with 8 bases that match TRBD1. Germline loops: CDR1 SGHTA, CDR2 FQGTGA. V lost 5 bases to trimming and J lost 8 bases; unmatched junction nucleotides: 16. The CDR3 has 16 residues. Here the CDR3 DNA reads TGTGCCAGCAGCCCGGGGACAGGCGGTGATCGGGGCGGCTACACCTTC. It encodes CASSPGTGGDRGGYTF.

The chain carries TRBV5-1 and TRBJ2-3; TRBD1 might be the D (5 bases). Germline CDR1 reads SGHRS; CDR2 reads YFSETQ. The CDR3 is made up of 14 amino acids. V lost 3 bases to trimming and J lost 2 bases, with 10 bases between them. CDR3 sequence: CASSSGRATDTQYF. The CDR3 nucleotides read TGCGCCAGCAGCTCGGGCAGGGCCACAGATACGCAGTATTTT.

This clonotype was seen many times. V and J are TRBV4-2 and TRBJ1-2; possibly TRBD1 for D (5 bases). This CDR3 has 15 amino acids. The ends were cut back, 4 bases at V and 2 bases at J, with 14 bases in the middle. From germline, CDR1 is LGHNA and CDR2 YNFKEQ. This CDR3 is CASSRGAGPNYGYTF. For the CDR3, the DNA is TGTGCCAGCAGCCGCGGGGCAGGCCCAAACTATGGCTACACCTTC.

V is TRBV18 and J is TRBJ2-1; 7 nucleotides line up with TRBD2. This CDR3 is 14 amino acids long. CDR1 and CDR2 (germline): KGHSH, LQKENI. V trimming: 4 bases; J trimming: 6 bases; junction bases outside the gene matches: 6. CDR3 DNA sequence: TGTGCCAGCTCACTGAAGACTAGCCCCAATGAGCAGTTCTTC. It codes for CASSLKTSPNEQFF. Full variable domain (rest looked up from reference TRBV18 and TRBJ2-1): NAGVMQNPRHLVRRRGQEARLRCSPMKGHSHVYWYRQLPEEGLKFMVYLQKENIIDESGMPKERFSAEFPKEGPSILRIQQVVRGDSAAYFCASSLKTSPNEQFFGPGTRLTVL.

This clonotype was seen at least ten times. The rearrangement links TRBV7-6 to TRBJ2-3; D is unresolved. V dropped 1 base and J dropped 3 bases, with 2 bases sitting between them. The CDR3 runs 12 residues. From germline, CDR1 is SGHVS and CDR2 FNYEAQ. CDR3 sequence (DNA): TGTGCCAGCAGCTTAGGGACAGATACGCAGTATTTT. Translation: CASSLGTDTQYF.

This clonotype has a count of ten or more. V is TRBV7-2 and J is TRBJ1-6, with TRBD1 matching 9 bases. V was clipped by 6 bases and J by 9 bases; unmatched bases: 9. This CDR3 is built from 15 residues. The germline V gene encodes CDR1 SGHTA and CDR2 FQGNSA. In DNA form, the CDR3 reads TGTGCCAGCAGGGGTACCGGGACAGGGAGTTCACCCCTCCACTTT. Protein: CASRGTGTGSSPLHF.

This clonotype appeared many times. The rearrangement links TRBV5-6 to TRBJ2-1; D is possibly TRBD1 (5 bases). The V and J ends lost 5 bases and 7 bases respectively, with 13 bases between them. The CDR3 is made up of 13 amino acids. CDR1 SGHDT and CDR2 YYEEEE come from the germline V gene. The CDR3 here is CASRKGLFNEQFF. In DNA form, the CDR3 reads TGTGCCAGCAGGAAGGGGCTGTTTAATGAGCAGTTCTTC.

This clonotype was detected ten times or more. The chain carries TRBV4-2 and TRBJ2-7; D may be TRBD2 (5 bases). CDR1 is LGHNA and CDR2 is YNFKEQ in the germline V gene. The V end was cut by 4 bases, the J end by 4 bases, with 17 bases between. The CDR3 length is 15 residues. The CDR3 nucleotides read TGTGCCAGCAGCCGAGAGTTGGGGAGTCTATACGAGCAGTACTTC. It is translated as CASSRELGSLYEQYF.

This clonotype was counted only a few times. The chain employs TRBV3-1 and TRBJ2-1; 7 bases agree with TRBD2. The CDR3 consists of 14 residues. Germline V CDR1 and CDR2: LGHDT, YNNKEL (reference sequence). Losses at the gene ends were 4 bases for V and 8 bases for J; bases not matched to a gene: 8. The CDR3 coding sequence is TGTGCCAGCAGCCTGCCCCAACTAGCGCATGAGCAGTTCTTC. This gives the protein CASSLPQLAHEQFF.

This clonotype was observed at least ten times. CDR3 nucleotide sequence: TGCGCCAGCAGCCAAGATTCGGGGGGCTCCTACGAGCAGTACTTC. As protein: CASSQDSGGSYEQYF. The V call is TRBV4-1, the J call TRBJ2-7; 7 nucleotides agree with TRBD2. CDR3 length: 15 residues. Germline V CDR1 and CDR2: MGHRA, YSYEKL. The V and J ends lost 0 bases and 0 bases, in that order; junction bases with no gene match: 2.

The chain links TRBV24-1 to TRBJ1-5; possible D gene TRBD1, 5 bases. The CDR3 runs to 12 residues. V was pared by 1 base and J by 15 bases, with 12 bases between. Germline V gene data show CDR1 as KGHDR and CDR2 as SFDVKD. The CDR3 loop is CATSDFVGARHF. CDR3 bases: TGTGCCACCAGTGATTTTGTAGGGGCAAGGCATTTT.

V gene TRBV5-1 combines with J gene TRBJ2-5; 7 bases match TRBD2. Germline CDR1 reads SGHRS; CDR2 reads YFSETQ. This CDR3 is built from 16 residues. The V segment lost 0 bases and the J segment 2 bases; nucleotides outside the gene matches: 7. In DNA form, the CDR3 reads TGCGCCAGCAGCTTGGAGTTGGGACTAAATCAAGAGACCCAGTACTTC. Residues: CASSLELGLNQETQYF.

Notes on this clonotype: Since a much larger clone is just one base distant, this may be a read error. The chain carries TRBV5-6 and TRBJ2-5, with 7 positions matching TRBD1. The CDR3 length is 12 residues. Germline CDR1 SGHDT, CDR2 YYEEEE. This CDR3 reads CDSEGQQETQYF. As DNA, the CDR3 is TGTGACAGCGAGGGACAGCAAGAGACCCAGTACTTC.

The table lists this clonotype with a few counts. The genes are TRBV11-2 and TRBJ2-5; possibly TRBD1 or TRBD2 for D (5 bases each). Trimming stripped 5 bases from V and 5 bases from J, with 12 bases between. This CDR3 comprises 13 residues. Germline CDR1 reads SGHAT; CDR2 reads FQNNGV. CDR3 sequence: CASSRGVSETQYF. The CDR3 DNA sequence: TGTGCCAGCAGCCGAGGGGTGTCCGAGACCCAGTACTTC.

This clonotype showed up just a few times. The chain combines TRBV24-1 with TRBJ1-2; D ambiguous. Per the germline V gene, CDR1 is KGHDR and CDR2 is SFDVKD. Deletions cut 1 base from V and 9 bases from J, with 8 bases between. The CDR3 contains 12 residues. The CDR3 DNA follows: TGTGCCACCAGTGATTTCCAAACTAGCTACACCTTC. Amino acid sequence: CATSDFQTSYTF.

This clonotype was counted ten times or more. The V and J genes are TRBV28 and TRBJ2-7; D gene uncertain. Trimming shortened V by 6 bases and J by 2 bases, and 14 bases separated the two germline ends. The CDR3 length is 14 residues. Germline V gives CDR1 MDHEN, CDR2 SYDVKM. The CDR3 DNA reads as TGTGCCAGCAGACCCCCCGATAGTCCCTACGAGCAGTACGTC. This translates into CASRPPDSPYEQYV.

As concerns this clonotype: The junction departs from germline at one end; a sequencing error may be responsible. The rearrangement uses TRBV7-9 and TRBJ1-1; TRBD1 aligns across 7 bases. This CDR3 has 17 amino acids. Per the germline V gene, CDR1 is SEHNR and CDR2 is FQNEAQ (reference sequence). The CDR3 coding sequence is TGTGCCAGCAGCCTCCAAATGGACAGGACCCTGGCTAGAAGCGGAGTCTTT. Its translation is CASSLQMDRTLARSGVF.

The chain recombines TRBV29-1 with TRBJ1-2, with D possibly TRBD1 on 5 matching bases. In germline, CDR1 is SQVTM, CDR2 ANQGSEA. V gave up 6 bases and J gave up 8 bases, with 16 bases separating them. This CDR3 region has 12 residues. CDR3 in DNA: TGCAGCGTGGGGGGAGGGCCGGGAGGCTACACCTTC. Its protein product is CSVGGGPGGYTF.